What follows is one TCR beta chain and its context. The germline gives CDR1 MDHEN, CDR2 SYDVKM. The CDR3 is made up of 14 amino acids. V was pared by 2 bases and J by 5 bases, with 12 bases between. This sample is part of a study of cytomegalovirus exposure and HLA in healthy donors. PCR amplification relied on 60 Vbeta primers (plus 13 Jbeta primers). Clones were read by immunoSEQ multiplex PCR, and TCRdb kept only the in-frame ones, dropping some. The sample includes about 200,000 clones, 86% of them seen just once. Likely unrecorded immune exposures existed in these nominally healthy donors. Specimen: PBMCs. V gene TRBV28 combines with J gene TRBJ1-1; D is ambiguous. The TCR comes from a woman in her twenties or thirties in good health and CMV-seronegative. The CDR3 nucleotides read TGTGCCAGCAGTTTAATAAGAAGGCGGACTGAAGCTTTCTTT. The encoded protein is CASSLIRRRTEAFF.